This T cell receptor (beta chain) was obtained from a study of identical twins. Study-wide results and caveats: Among out-of-frame alpha sequences shared by twins, low generation probability occurred in excess.

A universal primer site arose from template switching, and cDNA bore unique molecular identifiers. TCRdb reanalysed the 5' RACE reads using MiXCR and keeps one entry per CDR3 protein. This sample carries about 530,000 distinct CDR3 sequences, under 25% of them seen once, and the ten largest clones take around 0.47%. Germline V gives CDR1 MDHEN, CDR2 SYDVKM. V was shortened by 5 bases and J by 1 base, with 13 bases between the two germline ends. This CDR3 has 15 residues. Healthy Caucasians supplied all donations. On this clonotype: Its antigen is as yet unknown.

The sample also formed part of further work on yellow fever vaccine responses in identical twins.

The sequencing input was CD4+ T cells sorted from blood. This TCR derives from a woman under 30 in good health. V is TRBV28 and J is TRBJ2-3, with a possible D match to TRBD2 (6 bases). The CDR3 coding sequence is TGTGCCAGCAGTAGCCCCACGGGGGGCACAGATACGCAGTATTTT. Translating it yields CASSSPTGGTDTQYF.